This entry features one T cell receptor (beta chain) sequence. Original analysis: It was from reference gene primer amplification that nucleated cell counts were estimated. Some clones are missing from TCRdb's copy, which holds only in-frame ones; the method was immunoSEQ multiplex PCR. The D gene and trimming were derived from the DNA, and the V and J assignments and clone size from that table. Among approximately 210,000 clones, about 91% were seen once, and the ten largest hold approximately 1.2%. The record originates from a study of blood T cell repertoires in COVID-19. Study context: Acute-phase and convalescent COVID-19 samples originated in the United States, Italy and Spain. PBMCs, B-cell-depleted T cells, or T cells were the source of the cDNA or gDNA that made up the material.

Per the germline V gene, CDR1 is LGHNT and CDR2 is FRNRAP. The CDR3 consists of 12 residues. Trimming pared 6 bases from V and 5 bases from J, leaving 10 bases between. The TCR sequence derives from a man aged 25-45 years with acute or convalescent COVID-19. Sequenced: peripheral blood. V is TRBV12-5 and J is TRBJ2-5; perhaps TRBD2 as D (5 bases). The CDR3 nucleotides read TGTGCTAGTGGGTTAAGAGGGGAGACCCAGTACTTC. Amino acids: CASGLRGETQYF.